The 32 T cell receptor beta chains below come from one sample, sequenced in a study of metastatic and nonmetastatic thyroid tumors. Using MiXCR, TCRdb re-called clones from the PCR reads. The sample includes about 30,000 clones, just under 30% of them seen just once. No treatment of any kind had been given to any patient before thyroid surgery. Sequencing was carried out using blood. Receptors were obtained from a female donor with papillary thyroid cancer or a benign thyroid nodule (not recorded which). Some clones in this sample may be carry-over from other donors' samples.

The chain uses TRBV6-5 and TRBJ1-1, with D unclear. The CDR3 runs to 15 residues. Trimming left V 0 bases short and J 4 bases short, with 12 bases between. Germline lookup yields CDR1 MNHEY and CDR2 SVGAGI. CDR3 amino acids: CASSYSPGGGTEAFF. The DNA of the CDR3 is TGTGCCAGCAGTTACTCACCAGGAGGAGGCACTGAAGCTTTCTTT.

This chain connects TRBV2 to TRBJ2-7; 7 nucleotides agree with TRBD1. The CDR3 has 14 amino acids. Germline V gene lookup returns CDR1 SNHLY and CDR2 FYNNEI. V lost 6 bases and J lost 2; bases outside the gene matches: 7. CDR3 region: CASSQGDRAYEQYF. The DNA for the CDR3 is TGTGCCAGCAGCCAGGGGGATAGAGCCTACGAGCAGTACTTC.

This clone came up many times. Additional DNA sequences in this sample encode the identical CDR3. The V and J genes are TRBV28 and TRBJ1-1; D remains ambiguous. The V gene lost 8 bases and the J gene lost 1 base, with 14 bases spanning the gap. The CDR3 spans 14 residues. CDR1 is MDHEN and CDR2 is SYDVKM in the germline V gene. Here the CDR3 DNA reads TGTGCCAGCGGCCGCCAGGCAGGGAACACTGAAGCTTTCTTT. Translation: CASGRQAGNTEAFF.

The gene calls are TRBV27 and TRBJ2-7; TRBD1 agrees at 9 bases. Trimming took 3 bases from V and 6 from J; bases not matched to a gene: 3. Germline V lookup: CDR1 MNHEY, CDR2 SMNVEV (reference sequence). This CDR3 is built from 13 residues. Here the CDR3 reads CASSLIQGAEQYF. For the CDR3, the DNA is TGTGCCAGCAGTTTGATACAGGGGGCCGAGCAGTACTTC.

This clone has a count of ten or more. V and J are TRBV14 and TRBJ1-5, with D maybe TRBD1 (5 bases). V lost 0 bases, J lost 0 bases, and 15 bases lay in between. The V gene's germline CDR1 is SGHDN and CDR2 FVKESK. The CDR3 is 18 residues long. The DNA of the CDR3 is TGTGCCAGCAGCCAAGATAGGGACCGCACCTATAGCAATCAGCCCCAGCATTTT. Amino acids: CASSQDRDRTYSNQPQHF.

The chain employs TRBV4-2 and TRBJ2-7; D uncertain. This CDR3 comprises 16 residues. V lost 0 bases, J lost 2 bases, and 14 bases lay in between. Germline CDR1 reads LGHNA; CDR2 reads YNFKEQ. CDR3 sequence reads: CASSQEHRGSTYEQYF. The DNA of the CDR3 is TGTGCCAGCAGCCAAGAACACAGAGGCAGTACCTACGAGCAGTACTTC.

The chain couples TRBV5-1 to TRBJ2-7; a weak D match, TRBD1 (6 bases). The germline CDR1 and CDR2 sequences are SGHRS and YFSETQ. The V end was cut by 4 bases, the J end by 3 bases, with 20 bases between. This CDR3 is 16 amino acids long. The CDR3 DNA is TGCGCCAGCAGCCCCCGAACCCGACAGGTTAACTACGAGCAGTACTTC. It codes for CASSPRTRQVNYEQYF. Combining the CDR3 with reference TRBV5-1 and TRBJ2-7 gives the whole variable domain KAGVTQTPRYLIKTRGQQVTLSCSPISGHRSVSWYQQTPGQGLQFLFEYFSETQRNKGNFPGRFSGRQFSNSRSEMNVSTLELGDSALYLCASSPRTRQVNYEQYFGPGTRLTVT.

The J gene is TRBJ2-2, the V gene TRBV3-1; tentatively, D is TRBD1 or TRBD2 (5 bases each). Per the germline V gene, CDR1 is LGHDT and CDR2 is YNNKEL (reference sequence). The CDR3 has 15 residues. Trimming stripped 0 bases from V and 6 bases from J, with 11 bases between. The CDR3 DNA reads as TGTGCCAGCAGCCAAGACCGTCAGGGAGCCGGGGAGCTGTTTTTT. Translated, it gives CASSQDRQGAGELFF.

Of note for this clone: A read error may account for a junction end that differs from germline. The chain recombines TRBV6-4 with TRBJ1-6, with D tentatively TRBD1 (6 bases). The CDR3 runs 13 residues. Germline lookup yields CDR1 MRHNA and CDR2 SNTAGT. As DNA, the CDR3 is TGTGCCAGCAGCGGGGGCGAAAATTCGCCCCTCCACTTT. It codes for CASSGGENSPLHF.

This clone was detected a few times. The identical CDR3 is also encoded by other nucleotide sequences in the sample. J is TRBJ1-2 and V is TRBV6-1, with D tentatively TRBD1 (6 bases). Trimming removed 6 bases at V and 2 bases at J, with 10 bases between. CDR3 length: 13 amino acids. Per germline, CDR1 MNHNS and CDR2 SASEGT. CDR3 DNA: TGTGCCAGCAGAACAGGGTTCAACTATGGCTACACCTTC. This gives the protein CASRTGFNYGYTF.

This clone was observed a few times. The V and J genes are TRBV19 and TRBJ1-1; 11 positions match TRBD1. CDR1 is LNHDA and CDR2 is SQIVND in the germline V gene (reference sequence). J was trimmed by 3 bases and V by 6 bases; bases with no gene match: 12. This CDR3 comprises 17 residues. CDR3: CASRPRDRGRLDTEAFF. In DNA form, the CDR3 reads TGTGCCAGTAGACCGAGGGACAGGGGGAGGTTAGACACTGAAGCTTTCTTT.

The chain has TRBV19 and TRBJ2-2, with 7 bases matching TRBD2. Germline assignment: CDR1 LNHDA and CDR2 SQIVND (reference sequence). Trimming at V came to 0 bases and at J to 5 bases, leaving 9 bases not matched to a gene. This CDR3 region has 17 residues. CDR3 DNA sequence: TGTGCCAGTAGTATAGATGCGGCGGGAGTGGGTACCGGGGAGCTGTTTTTT. It is translated as CASSIDAAGVGTGELFF.

This clone occurred a few times. V and J are TRBV6-1 and TRBJ2-2; 7 nucleotides align to TRBD2. This CDR3 is built from 15 residues. The ends lost 5 bases at V and 0 bases at J; junction bases unmatched: 3. Germline assignment: CDR1 MNHNS and CDR2 SASEGT. The CDR3 DNA sequence: TGTGCCAGCAGTTGGAGCGGGGCGAACACCGGGGAGCTGTTTTTT. This encodes CASSWSGANTGELFF.

This rearrangement joins TRBV7-9 to TRBJ1-4; TRBD1 matches 7 bases. Per germline, CDR1 SEHNR and CDR2 FQNEAQ (reference sequence). J was trimmed by 5 bases and V by 5 bases; bases with no gene match: 11. There are 16 residues in the CDR3. For the CDR3, the DNA is TGTGCCAGCAGCGTGGGAGGGGGCCAGAAAAATGAAAAACTGTTTTTT. This sequence encodes CASSVGGGQKNEKLFF.

The rearrangement uses TRBV20-1 and TRBJ2-7; 7 bases are shared with TRBD1. The germline gives CDR1 DFQATT, CDR2 SNEGSKA (reference sequence). Trimming cost V 1 base and J 7 bases; bases outside gene matches: 7. CDR3 length equals 13 residues. CDR3 residues: CSARGTGVREQYF. DNA of the CDR3: TGCAGTGCTAGAGGGACAGGCGTTAGGGAGCAGTACTTC.

The chain employs TRBV11-3 and TRBJ2-2; D call uncertain. The CDR3 totals 13 residues. CDR1 SGHNT and CDR2 YENEEA come from the germline V gene. V dropped 11 bases and J dropped 8 bases, with 18 bases sitting between them. CDR3 region: CACCHNMPGELFF. CDR3 nucleotide sequence: TGTGCCTGCTGCCACAACATGCCAGGGGAGCTGTTTTTT.

The chain joins TRBV6-1 to TRBJ2-6, with a tentative D call TRBD1 (6 bases). CDR1 MNHNS and CDR2 SASEGT come from the germline V gene. The CDR3 is 15 residues long. V dropped 6 bases and J dropped 4 bases, with 13 bases sitting between them. The CDR3 DNA is TGTGCCAGCAGCGAAACAGGGACCGGGGCCAACGTCCTGACTTTC. Residues: CASSETGTGANVLTF.

The V gene is TRBV3-1, the J gene TRBJ2-5; D may be TRBD1 (5 bases). Trimming took 8 bases from V and 1 from J, leaving 14 bases between them. CDR3 length: 14 residues. Germline CDR1 is LGHDT and CDR2 is YNNKEL (reference sequence). CDR3 coding DNA: TGTGCCAGCTCACACCAGGGTGGCCAAGAGACCCAGTACTTC. The encoded protein is CASSHQGGQETQYF.

This clone was detected many times. V is TRBV9 and J is TRBJ2-7, with a tentative D call TRBD2 (7 bases). Trimming took off 0 bases at V and 3 bases at J, with 16 bases between the two ends. There are 16 residues in the CDR3. Germline assignment: CDR1 SGDLS and CDR2 YYNGEE. This chain's CDR3 is CASSVAPSGEGYEQYF. The CDR3 DNA is TGTGCCAGCAGCGTAGCCCCCTCAGGGGAGGGCTACGAGCAGTACTTC.

The chain is built from TRBV20-1 and TRBJ2-1; 7 bases match TRBD1. The CDR3 is made up of 12 amino acids. In germline, CDR1 is DFQATT, CDR2 SNEGSKA (reference sequence). The CDR3 sequence: CSAQGVFNEQFF. The DNA of the CDR3 is TGCAGCGCCCAGGGGGTCTTCAATGAGCAGTTCTTC.

At least ten counts were recorded for this clone. The chain has TRBV7-3 and TRBJ2-3, with unresolved D. The CDR3 consists of 13 residues. Germline V gene data show CDR1 as SGHTA and CDR2 as FQGTGA. Trimming removed 1 base at V and 6 bases at J, with 8 bases between. CDR3 sequence reads: CASSLKGSDTQYF. The CDR3 nucleotides are TGTGCCAGCAGCTTAAAAGGGTCTGATACGCAGTATTTT.

This clone is labeled medium-sized. The chain combines TRBV6-1 with TRBJ2-1; weak D call: TRBD2 (6 bases). There are 18 residues in the CDR3. V gave up 2 bases and J gave up 1 base, with 18 bases separating them. CDR1 is MNHNS and CDR2 is SASEGT in the germline V gene. CDR3 bases: TGTGCCAGCAGTGAACCGGCAGACCGGGACTTTTCCTACAATGAGCAGTTCTTC. The encoded protein is CASSEPADRDFSYNEQFF.

This clone was seen only a few times. This chain links TRBV5-1 with TRBJ1-2; no reliable D call. The CDR3 loop spans 12 amino acids. From germline, CDR1 is SGHRS and CDR2 YFSETQ. V lost 6 bases to trimming and J lost 2 bases, with 8 bases between them. The CDR3 reads CASTSANYGYTF. CDR3 in DNA: TGCGCCAGCACTTCAGCGAACTATGGCTACACCTTC.

V is TRBV6-2 or TRBV6-3 and J is TRBJ2-7, with 10 bases lining up with TRBD1. Germline V gene sequence: CDR1 MNHEY, CDR2 SVGEGT. The CDR3 loop spans 13 amino acids. J gave up 2 bases and V 7 bases, and 2 bases lay outside the gene matches. CDR3: CASTGTGAYEQYF. CDR3 coding DNA: TGTGCCAGCACCGGGACAGGGGCCTACGAGCAGTACTTC.

The chain recombines TRBV5-1 with TRBJ2-5; 7 bases are shared with TRBD1. With V trimmed by 0 bases and J by 2 bases, 4 bases remained unmatched. The CDR3 runs to 15 residues. Germline CDR1 is SGHRS and CDR2 is YFSETQ. DNA for the CDR3: TGCGCCAGCAGCTTGGCCACAGGGGCACAAGAGACCCAGTACTTC. Its translation: CASSLATGAQETQYF. The whole variable domain, filled in from reference TRBV5-1 and TRBJ2-5, reads KAGVTQTPRYLIKTRGQQVTLSCSPISGHRSVSWYQQTPGQGLQFLFEYFSETQRNKGNFPGRFSGRQFSNSRSEMNVSTLELGDSALYLCASSLATGAQETQYFGPGTRLLVL.

CDR3 sequence: CSARVGGLAGVLAYEQYF. The CDR3 nucleotides are TGCAGTGCTAGAGTCGGGGGACTAGCGGGAGTTCTTGCCTACGAGCAGTACTTC. The chain has TRBV20-1 and TRBJ2-7; 14 bases are a match to TRBD2. The CDR3 totals 18 residues. The ends lost 1 base at V and 2 bases at J; junction bases unmatched: 10. Germline V gene sequence: CDR1 DFQATT, CDR2 SNEGSKA (reference sequence).

This clone came up many times. In nucleotides, the CDR3 is TGCAGTGCTAGTACTAGCGGGAGGAAACCCCCCTGGTTAGAGACCCAGTACTTC. Protein sequence: CSASTSGRKPPWLETQYF. This rearrangement joins TRBV20-1 to TRBJ2-5; 12 bases agree with TRBD2. Trimming removed 3 bases from V and 4 bases from J; junction bases left unmatched: 15. Germline V CDR1 and CDR2: DFQATT, SNEGSKA (reference sequence). There are 18 residues in the CDR3.

This clone has more than one count but fewer than ten. V usage is TRBV4-2 and J usage is TRBJ1-4; D is unclear. Germline V gene lookup returns CDR1 LGHNA and CDR2 YNFKEQ. The CDR3 totals 12 residues. With 6 bases removed from V and 10 bases from J, the gap between germline ends came to 12 bases. CDR3 in amino acids: CASRQYEGKLFF. DNA of the CDR3: TGTGCCAGCAGGCAGTATGAGGGAAAACTGTTTTTT.

This clone was recorded many times. The chain recombines TRBV20-1 with TRBJ2-7; TRBD2 matches 11 bases. Germline V gene lookup returns CDR1 DFQATT and CDR2 SNEGSKA (reference sequence). The CDR3 is 15 residues long. With 0 bases clipped from V and 6 bases from J, the junction kept 7 bases outside the gene matches. The CDR3 protein is CSARDTSGSNFEQYF. The CDR3 region has the DNA TGCAGTGCTAGAGACACTAGCGGGAGTAACTTCGAGCAGTACTTC.

The sample holds a few counts of this clone. V is TRBV9 and J is TRBJ2-2; no reliable D call. CDR1 is SGDLS and CDR2 is YYNGEE in the germline V gene. The V end was cut by 7 bases, the J end by 6 bases, with 4 bases between. The CDR3 spans 10 residues. CDR3 coding DNA: TGTGCCAGCTGGCCCGGGGAGCTGTTTTTT. As protein: CASWPGELFF.

This chain links TRBV19 with TRBJ2-5, with 10 bases that match TRBD2. Germline assignment: CDR1 LNHDA and CDR2 SQIVND (reference sequence). The CDR3 sequence is 16 residues long. The V segment lost 4 bases and the J segment 5 bases; nucleotides outside the gene matches: 10. CDR3 sequence reads: CASSTRGLARGETQYF. CDR3 coding DNA: TGTGCCAGTAGTACCCGGGGACTAGCGCGCGGGGAGACCCAGTACTTC.

The chain uses TRBV12-3 or TRBV12-4 and TRBJ2-7; 16 positions agree with TRBD2. The V gene end was trimmed by 3 bases and the J gene end by 6 bases; junction bases not matched to a gene: 11. There are 18 residues in the CDR3. The CDR3 coding sequence is TGTGCCAGCAGTTTGGGGACTAGCGGGAGGGCCGGAGGCGGCGAGCAGTACTTC. This codes for CASSLGTSGRAGGGEQYF.